Shown below are 13 T cell receptor beta chains from a single sample sequenced in a study of blood T cell repertoires in COVID-19 (dated by TCRdb to the early 2020s). Libraries were prepared through the immunoSEQ multiplex PCR assay. What TCRdb holds here is the immuneACCESS table cut down to in-frame rearrangements. Part of the clones is not present; checked against another copy, under half of the missing clones reflect an unresolved V gene, and the others are unexplained. The sample contains a few hundred thousand clones, 90% of them found a single time. Approximately 4% of the sample lies in the top ten. The sequencing sample was made of PBMCs or T cells enriched from blood (not recorded which). The receptors here all came from a woman aged 18-29 years with acute COVID-19.

V usage is TRBV5-6 and J usage is TRBJ1-1, with a tentative D call TRBD1 (6 bases). Looked up from germline, CDR1 is SGHDT and CDR2 is YYEEEE. The CDR3 contains 12 residues. The V gene lost 5 bases and the J gene lost 6 bases, with 11 bases spanning the gap. The CDR3 DNA sequence: TGTGCCAGCAGAAGGGGGTTCGCTGAAGCTTTCTTT. It yields the protein CASRRGFAEAFF.

Only a few counts were recorded for this clone. The gene calls are TRBV2 and TRBJ1-6; the D gene is possibly TRBD1 (5 bases). The CDR3 contains 13 residues. CDR1 SNHLY and CDR2 FYNNEI come from the germline V gene. V lost 3 bases and J lost 10, with 10 bases in between. The CDR3 nucleotides read TGTGCCAGCAGTGACTCGGCAGGGTCACCCCTCCACTTT. Protein product: CASSDSAGSPLHF.

The chain employs TRBV10-3 and TRBJ2-3; a possible D gene is TRBD2 (6 bases). This CDR3 is 13 amino acids long. CDR1 is ENHRY and CDR2 is SYGVKD in the germline V gene. Trimming pared 8 bases from V and 4 bases from J, leaving 13 bases between. The CDR3 sequence is CAIGGSAPDTQYF. CDR3 sequence (DNA): TGTGCCATCGGGGGGTCTGCCCCAGATACGCAGTATTTT.

This sequence joins TRBV10-1 and TRBJ1-3; 12 bases fit TRBD1. Germline-derived CDR1 and CDR2 are WNHNN and SYGVQD (reference sequence). V shed 8 bases, J shed 3 bases, and the junction held 23 bases outside the gene matches. The CDR3 loop spans 21 amino acids. CDR3 residues: CASGSRAIWGQGAFRGNTIYF. The CDR3 DNA reads TGCGCCAGCGGCTCCCGGGCGATCTGGGGACAGGGGGCCTTTCGTGGAAACACCATATATTTT.

The rearrangement joins TRBV4-2 to TRBJ1-1, with TRBD1 as a possible D gene (6 bases). Trimming stripped 4 bases from V and 1 base from J, with 13 bases between. This CDR3 comprises 15 residues. Germline loops: CDR1 LGHNA, CDR2 YNFKEQ. The CDR3 DNA reads TGTGCCAGCAGCCCGGAACAGGGACGGAACACTGAAGCTTTCTTT. This encodes CASSPEQGRNTEAFF.

This chain links TRBV15 with TRBJ1-3; D unresolved. V lost 0 bases to trimming and J lost 1 base, with 4 bases between them. The CDR3 is 14 residues long. Germline loops: CDR1 LNHNV, CDR2 YYDKDF (reference sequence). The CDR3 coding sequence is TGTGCCACCAGCAGAGAGCAGTCTGGAAACACCATATATTTT. Protein: CATSREQSGNTIYF. Using reference TRBV15 and TRBJ1-3 for the parts outside the CDR3, the full variable domain is DAMVIQNPRYQVTQFGKPVTLSCSQTLNHNVMYWYQQKSSQAPKLLFHYYDKDFNNEADTPDNFQSRRPNTSFCFLDIRSPGLGDTAMYLCATSREQSGNTIYFGEGSWLTVV.

This sequence joins TRBV29-1 and TRBJ1-2; D possibly corresponds to TRBD1 (5 bases). Germline V CDR1 and CDR2: SQVTM, ANQGSEA. CDR3 length: 15 residues. The ends were cut back, 7 bases at V and 7 bases at J, with 25 bases in the middle. The CDR3 sequence: CSGQNPGREGTGYTF. The CDR3, as DNA: TGCAGCGGTCAAAACCCGGGACGGGAGGGAACTGGCTACACCTTC.

The chain employs TRBV27 and TRBJ1-2; 9 bases line up with TRBD1. CDR3 size: 13 residues. V lost 5 bases and J lost 5; bases outside the gene matches: 3. Per germline, CDR1 MNHEY and CDR2 SMNVEV (reference sequence). The CDR3 sequence: CASSQQGAYGYTF. The CDR3 DNA reads as TGTGCCAGCAGTCAACAGGGGGCGTATGGCTACACCTTC.

The chain carries TRBV14 and TRBJ2-1, with D uncertain. Trimming removed 4 bases at V and 5 bases at J, with 21 bases between. From germline, CDR1 is SGHDN and CDR2 FVKESK. This CDR3 has 17 residues. CDR3 sequence reads: CASSPIAPQKRNNEQFF. The CDR3 region has the DNA TGTGCCAGCAGCCCAATAGCCCCCCAGAAACGTAACAATGAGCAGTTCTTC.

The chain uses TRBV2 and TRBJ1-5, with 8 bases aligning to TRBD1. Germline V CDR1 and CDR2: SNHLY, FYNNEI. V was pared by 2 bases and J by 6 bases, with 6 bases of the junction left unmatched. This CDR3 is built from 15 residues. CDR3 DNA: TGTGCCAGCAGTGAATCAGGGGGCGGCGGTCAGCCCCAGCATTTT. Amino acids: CASSESGGGGQPQHF.

This chain uses TRBV11-2 with TRBJ2-7; TRBD1 is a possible D gene (5 bases). Deletions cut 0 bases from V and 8 bases from J, with 17 bases between. The germline CDR1 and CDR2 sequences are SGHAT and FQNNGV. CDR3 length equals 15 residues. CDR3 nucleotide sequence: TGTGCCAGCAGCTTAGACCCCCAAGGGGCAGACAAGCAGTACTTC. As protein: CASSLDPQGADKQYF.

The chain carries TRBV29-1 and TRBJ2-7; perhaps TRBD2 as D (6 bases). V lost 2 bases to trimming and J lost 4 bases, with 18 bases between them. The CDR3 runs to 15 residues. From germline, CDR1 is SQVTM and CDR2 ANQGSEA. This chain's CDR3 is CSVEPYGTGSYEQYF. The CDR3 nucleotides read TGCAGCGTTGAACCATATGGGACTGGGTCTTACGAGCAGTACTTC.

This chain joins TRBV11-3 and TRBJ2-7; 10 bases line up with TRBD2. Germline V lookup: CDR1 SGHNT, CDR2 YENEEA. The CDR3 spans 16 residues. Trimming took 8 bases from V and 4 from J; bases not matched to a gene: 14. CDR3 in DNA: TGTGCCAGCCGCTCAATGGATAGCGGGAGGAGGTACGAGCAGTACTTC. Protein: CASRSMDSGRRYEQYF. Together with reference TRBV11-3 and TRBJ2-7, the CDR3 gives the full variable domain: EAGVVQSPRYKIIEKKQPVAFWCNPISGHNTLYWYLQNLGQGPELLIRYENEEAVDDSQLPKDRFSAERLKGVDSTLKIQPAELGDSAVYLCASRSMDSGRRYEQYFGPGTRLTVT.